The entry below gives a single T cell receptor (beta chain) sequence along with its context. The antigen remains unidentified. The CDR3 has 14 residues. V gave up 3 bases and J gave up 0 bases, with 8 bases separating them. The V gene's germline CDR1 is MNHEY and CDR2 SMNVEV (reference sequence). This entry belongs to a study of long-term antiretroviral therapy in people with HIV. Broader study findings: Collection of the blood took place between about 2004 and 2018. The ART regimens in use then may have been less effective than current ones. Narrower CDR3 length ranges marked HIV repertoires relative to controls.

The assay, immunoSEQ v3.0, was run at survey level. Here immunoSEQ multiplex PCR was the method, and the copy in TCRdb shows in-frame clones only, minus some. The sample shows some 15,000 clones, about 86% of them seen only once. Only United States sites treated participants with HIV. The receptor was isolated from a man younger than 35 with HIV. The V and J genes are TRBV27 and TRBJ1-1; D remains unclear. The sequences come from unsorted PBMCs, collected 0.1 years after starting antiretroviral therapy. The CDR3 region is CASSFLNLNTEAFF. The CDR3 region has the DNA TGTGCCAGCAGTTTCTTGAACCTGAACACTGAAGCTTTCTTT.